One and the same sample provided the 6 T cell receptor beta chains below, sequenced in a study of blood T cell repertoires in COVID-19. Method: immunoSEQ multiplex PCR; TCRdb's copy keeps in-frame clones and lacks some. The sample has over 55,000 clones, roughly 85% seen once. The source material was peripheral blood. All receptors derive from a human donor in a cohort sampled during active COVID-19.

The chain has TRBV11-2 and TRBJ2-3; D may be TRBD2 (5 bases). V was clipped by 5 bases and J by 0 bases, with 18 bases between them. The CDR3 has 17 residues. The germline V gene has CDR1 SGHAT and CDR2 FQNNGV. CDR3 bases: TGTGCCAGCAGCCGAGGTAGGACGGGATCTAGCACAGATACGCAGTATTTT. This sequence encodes CASSRGRTGSSTDTQYF.

This chain links TRBV11-2 with TRBJ2-7; TRBD2 agrees at 12 bases. Germline trimming cut 4 bases from V and 2 bases from J; bases unmatched to any gene: 0. The CDR3 runs to 14 residues. Germline values: CDR1 SGHAT, CDR2 FQNNGV. The CDR3 region is CASSWTSGAYEQYF. The CDR3 region has the DNA TGTGCCAGCAGCTGGACTAGCGGGGCCTACGAGCAGTACTTC.

This clone was recorded only once. The chain employs TRBV7-9 and TRBJ2-1, with 11 bases aligning to TRBD2. Per the germline V gene, CDR1 is SEHNR and CDR2 is FQNEAQ (reference sequence). The CDR3 extends over 16 amino acids. With V trimmed by 5 bases and J by 3 bases, 6 bases remained unmatched. The DNA of the CDR3 is TGTGCCAGCAGCCTTAGGACTAGCGGGTTCTACAATGAGCAGTTCTTC. This gives the protein CASSLRTSGFYNEQFF. Full variable domain (remainder filled in from reference TRBV7-9 and TRBJ2-1): DTGVSQNPRHKITKRGQNVTFRCDPISEHNRLYWYRQTLGQGPEFLTYFQNEAQLEKSRLLSDRFSAERPKGSFSTLEIQRTEQGDSAMYLCASSLRTSGFYNEQFFGPGTRLTVL.

This chain uses TRBV28 with TRBJ2-1; unclear D gene. V gave up 4 bases and J gave up 6 bases, with 13 bases separating them. The CDR3 contains 14 residues. CDR1 is MDHEN and CDR2 is SYDVKM in the germline V gene. The CDR3 is CASSSPGFINEQFF. CDR3 sequence (DNA): TGTGCCAGCAGTTCCCCCGGGTTCATCAATGAGCAGTTCTTC.

The chain links TRBV7-9 to TRBJ1-4; 10 bases map to TRBD1. J was trimmed by 5 bases and V by 5 bases; bases with no gene match: 2. Germline V gives CDR1 SEHNR, CDR2 FQNEAQ (reference sequence). This CDR3 is built from 14 residues. CDR3 nucleotides: TGTGCCAGCAGCCCGGGACAGGGGAATGAAAAACTGTTTTTT. This sequence encodes CASSPGQGNEKLFF.

This chain joins TRBV27 and TRBJ2-3, with D possibly matching TRBD1 (6 bases). This CDR3 comprises 15 residues. Germline V gives CDR1 MNHEY, CDR2 SMNVEV (reference sequence). V lost 6 bases to trimming and J lost 2 bases, with 15 bases between them. The CDR3 region has the DNA TGTGCCAGCAGCCTCAAGGGGGTTCTCACAGATACGCAGTATTTT. The encoded protein is CASSLKGVLTDTQYF.